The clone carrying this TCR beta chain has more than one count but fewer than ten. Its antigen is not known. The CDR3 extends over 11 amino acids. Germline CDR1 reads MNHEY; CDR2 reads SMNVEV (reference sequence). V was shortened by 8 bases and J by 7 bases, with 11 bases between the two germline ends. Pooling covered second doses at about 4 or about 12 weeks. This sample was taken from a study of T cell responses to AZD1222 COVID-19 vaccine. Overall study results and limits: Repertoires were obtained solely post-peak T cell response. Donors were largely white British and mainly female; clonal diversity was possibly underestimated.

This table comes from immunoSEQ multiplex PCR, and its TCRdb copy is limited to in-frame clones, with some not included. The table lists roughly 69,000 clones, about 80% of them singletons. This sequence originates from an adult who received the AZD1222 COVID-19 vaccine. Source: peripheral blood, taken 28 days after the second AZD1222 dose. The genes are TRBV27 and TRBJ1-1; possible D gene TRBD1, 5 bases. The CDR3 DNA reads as TGTGCCAGCGGACAAGGTAATGAAGCTTTCTTT. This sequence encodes CASGQGNEAFF.